This TCR beta chain was captured by sequencing in a study of early T cells in non-severe SARS-CoV-2 infection. Germline CDR1 reads SGHRS; CDR2 reads YFSETQ. CDR3 length: 16 residues. V dropped 0 bases and J dropped 3 bases, with 13 bases sitting between them. TCRdb passed the 5' RACE reads through MiXCR, listing each CDR3 protein once. In the table there are about 80,000 distinct CDR3 sequences, more than 4% of which are singletons. The chain combines TRBV5-1 with TRBJ1-5, with D maybe TRBD1 (5 bases). This receptor was taken from an adult who was a healthcare worker with PCR-confirmed SARS-CoV-2 infection or an uninfected control (not recorded which). The material was whole blood, obtained at baseline. The DNA for the CDR3 is TGCGCCAGCAGCTTGGCCGGGGGTTCTACCAATCAGCCCCAGCATTTT. Translated: CASSLAGGSTNQPQHF.